This is a list of T cell receptor beta chains from one sample in a study of blood T cell repertoires in COVID-19. Measured with immunoSEQ multiplex PCR; TCRdb has only the in-frame clones, and not every one. The table records roughly 440,000 clones, roughly 88% of them present only once. Sequencing was carried out using peripheral blood. The receptors here all came from a woman between 50 and 59 years old with COVID-19, enrolled during active disease. Each CDR3 is given with its conserved first and last residue. D genes are given only for firm matches. Size is stated for part of the rows, as once, few or many counts, or as a class when the clone is expanded.

v_gene,d_gene,abundance,j_gene,len,CDR3nt,CDR3aa
TRBV6-1,TRBD1,NA,TRBJ2-7,15,TGTGCCAGCAGTGACCGGACAGGGTATTCCTACGAGCAGTACTTC,CASSDRTGYSYEQYF
TRBV9,TRBD1,few,TRBJ1-6,14,TGTGCCAGCAGCGCGACAGGGTTTAATTCACCCCTCCACTTT,CASSATGFNSPLHF
TRBV6-4,TRBD2,NA,TRBJ2-3,20,TGTGCCAGCAGTGACGCTAGCGGGGGGGCCTGGGTCCCAAGCACAGATACGCAGTATTTT,CASSDASGGAWVPSTDTQYF
TRBV6-5,TRBD1,NA,TRBJ1-5,13,TGTGCCAGCAGCCCAGACAGGGATCAGCCCCAGCATTTT,CASSPDRDQPQHF
TRBV10-2,NA,NA,TRBJ1-2,14,TGCGCCAGCAGTGATATGGCAGGCGCCTTTGGCTACACCTTC,CASSDMAGAFGYTF
TRBV28,NA,NA,TRBJ1-2,15,TGTGCCAGCAGTTTCCCCGGGCAGGGATCCTATGGCTACACCTTC,CASSFPGQGSYGYTF
TRBV6-5,TRBD2,NA,TRBJ2-3,14,TGTGCCAGCAGCCCACTAGCGGGAGGGGATACGCAGTATTTT,CASSPLAGGDTQYF
TRBV4-1,NA,NA,TRBJ1-6,16,TGCGCCAGCAGCCAAGTAGGGGGGGCTGAGAATTCACCCCTCCACTTT,CASSQVGGAENSPLHF
TRBV11-2,NA,NA,TRBJ2-5,12,TGTGCCAGCAGCTTAGAAGGAGCTTCCCAGTACTTC,CASSLEGASQYF
TRBV14,NA,NA,TRBJ2-2,14,TGTGCCCGTGTAGGGGCCTTAAACACCGGGGAGCTGTTTTTT,CARVGALNTGELFF
TRBV11-3,TRBD1,NA,TRBJ2-1,14,TGTGCCAGCAGCCCGGGACAGGGTTACAATGAGCAGTTCTTC,CASSPGQGYNEQFF
TRBV5-1,TRBD1,NA,TRBJ1-2,14,TGCGCCAGCAGCCAGGAGACAGGGTGGGATGGCTACACCTTC,CASSQETGWDGYTF
TRBV10-3,NA,once,TRBJ1-2,15,TGTGCCATCAGTGAGTCCCAGGGAAGGGACTATGGCCACACCTTC,CAISESQGRDYGHTF
TRBV2,TRBD2,NA,TRBJ2-7,18,TGTGCCAGCAGGGAACAAATTATAGCGGGGGGGAGGAGATACGAGCAGTACTTC,CASREQIIAGGRRYEQYF
TRBV7-9,NA,NA,TRBJ1-6,13,TGTGCCAGCAGCTTAATTACAGGGAGTACCCTCCACTTT,CASSLITGSTLHF
TRBV12-3/TRBV12-4,NA,once,TRBJ2-7,11,TGTGCCAGCAGTTTCGCCGGCGAGCAGTACTTC,CASSFAGEQYF
TRBV2,NA,NA,TRBJ2-3,14,TGTGCCAGCAGGGGCGGGGGCTTCACAGATACGCAGTATTTT,CASRGGGFTDTQYF
TRBV4-1,TRBD2,once,TRBJ2-7,15,TGCGCCAGCAGCCAACGGGCGGGGGGCGTGGACGAGCAGTACTTC,CASSQRAGGVDEQYF
TRBV28,TRBD1,NA,TRBJ2-7,15,TGTGCCAGCAGTCTTAGGACAGGGAAGCCCTACGAGCAGTACTTC,CASSLRTGKPYEQYF
TRBV24-1,NA,NA,TRBJ1-2,13,TGTGCCACCAGTGATTTGGCGGGGTATGGCTACACCTTC,CATSDLAGYGYTF
TRBV19,NA,NA,TRBJ2-7,14,TGTGCCAGTAGTCTGTCGACAGCCACCTACGAGCAGTACTTC,CASSLSTATYEQYF
TRBV7-2,TRBD2,NA,TRBJ2-3,17,TGTGCCAGCAGCTTAGTAGCGGGGGGAGGTTGGACAGATACGCAGTATTTT,CASSLVAGGGWTDTQYF
TRBV5-4,NA,NA,TRBJ1-5,14,TGTGCCAGCAGCTTGGAAGGGGGCAATCAGCCCCAGCATTTT,CASSLEGGNQPQHF
TRBV2,TRBD1,NA,TRBJ1-5,14,TGTGCCAGCAGTCCCGGACAGGGGTATCAGCCCCAGCATTTT,CASSPGQGYQPQHF
TRBV3-1/TRBV3-2,NA,once,TRBJ1-1,14,TGTGCCAGCAGCCAGGGGTCGGGAGAGACTGAAGCTTTCTTT,CASSQGSGETEAFF
TRBV25-1,NA,NA,TRBJ1-1,12,TGTGCCAGCAGTGGACTCACAGGGCAAGCTTTCTTT,CASSGLTGQAFF
TRBV30,TRBD1,NA,TRBJ1-6,16,TGTGCCTGGAGTTTAAGTCCAGGGGGCTATAATTCACCCCTCCACTTT,CAWSLSPGGYNSPLHF
TRBV4-1,TRBD2,NA,TRBJ2-5,13,TGCGCCAGCAGCCCACGGGGGGAAGAGACCCAGTACTTC,CASSPRGEETQYF
TRBV4-1,TRBD1,few,TRBJ1-6,12,TGCGCCGCGGGACAGGGGAATTCACCCCTCCACTTT,CAAGQGNSPLHF
TRBV28,NA,NA,TRBJ2-7,14,TGTGCCAGCAGTTCAAATACTAAGCTCCACGAGCAGTACTTC,CASSSNTKLHEQYF
TRBV5-1,NA,NA,TRBJ1-1,15,TGCGCCAGCAGCTTGGCGGCGGGGGGCAGGACTGAAGCTTTCTTT,CASSLAAGGRTEAFF
TRBV28,TRBD2,NA,TRBJ2-1,15,TGTGCCAGCAGCGTCCCTACCGGGGGGGCTAGGGAGCAGTTCTTC,CASSVPTGGAREQFF
TRBV5-4,NA,NA,TRBJ1-1,13,TGTGCCAGCAGCTTGGGGCGGGAACCTGAAGCTTTCTTT,CASSLGREPEAFF
TRBV6-5,NA,NA,TRBJ1-4,15,TGTGCCAGCAGTTACCTTCCTGGGAGGAATGAAAAACTGTTTTTT,CASSYLPGRNEKLFF
TRBV27,TRBD1,NA,TRBJ2-1,15,TGTGCCAGCAGTATCCCGGGACAGGGCGGCAATGAGCAGTTCTTC,CASSIPGQGGNEQFF
TRBV6-5,NA,NA,TRBJ1-2,13,TGTGCCAGCAGTCCTACAGGGTTGGATGGCTACACCTTC,CASSPTGLDGYTF
TRBV18,NA,few,TRBJ2-6,19,TGTGCCAGCTCACCAATATCGCTAGGTACAAGCTCTGGGGCCAACGTCCTGACTTTC,CASSPISLGTSSGANVLTF
TRBV24-1,TRBD2,NA,TRBJ2-1,14,TGTGCCACCAGCCGGACTAGCGGAATCAATGAGCAGTTCTTC,CATSRTSGINEQFF
TRBV24-1,TRBD1,NA,TRBJ2-3,14,TGTGCCACCGCCGACAGGGGGTATACAGATACGCAGTATTTT,CATADRGYTDTQYF
TRBV11-2,NA,NA,TRBJ2-1,14,TGTGCCAGCAGCCCGCGCGACTCGAACAATGAGCAGTTCTTC,CASSPRDSNNEQFF
TRBV5-6,TRBD1,NA,TRBJ2-2,16,TGTGCCAGCAGCTTGGGGGAACAGGGGGGCACCGGGGAGCTGTTTTTT,CASSLGEQGGTGELFF
TRBV7-3,NA,NA,TRBJ2-7,13,TGTGCCAGCAGCCGCGGGGAATCCTACGAGCAGTACTTC,CASSRGESYEQYF
TRBV5-8,TRBD1,NA,TRBJ2-5,15,TGTGCCAGCAGCAGAGGACAGGGGGCGAGGGAGACCCAGTACTTC,CASSRGQGARETQYF
TRBV11-2,NA,NA,TRBJ1-4,13,TGTGCCAGCACCTGGGATCGGAGGGAAAAACTGTTTTTT,CASTWDRREKLFF
TRBV24-1,NA,NA,TRBJ1-2,14,TGTGCCACCAGTGATCAAGACGGGGGTCATGGCTACACCTTC,CATSDQDGGHGYTF
TRBV19,TRBD1,NA,TRBJ1-6,13,TGTGCCACAACCGGGACAGGCGGCTCACCCCTCCACTTT,CATTGTGGSPLHF
TRBV2,NA,once,TRBJ2-2,15,TGTGCCAGCAGTGTCTGGAGGGTTAACACCGGGGAGCTGTTTTTT,CASSVWRVNTGELFF